This T cell receptor (beta chain) came from a study of T-cell memory formation after mild COVID-19. Study background: Largely, the TCR clusters proved donor specific. General study findings and limits: Most CD4+ clones that shrank were in CM and EM, while CD8+ ones turned up in EMRA. Pre-infection memory held some responding clones, suggesting pre-existing cross-reactive T cells responded. Clones contracting across day 15 to 85 had a balanced CD4/CD8 profile; later expanding clones leaned CD4+.

Remarks on this clonotype: Antigen: not known.

Germline trimming cut 7 bases from V and 3 bases from J; bases unmatched to any gene: 8. This CDR3 has 14 amino acids. Germline V CDR1 and CDR2: SGHAT, FQNNGV. TCRdb ran MiXCR on the 5' RACE reads and lists one entry per CDR3 protein. The profile covers 35,000 to 50,000 distinct CDR3 sequences, with roughly 9.8% appearing a single time and 10% to 15% taken by the ten largest. The chain is built from TRBV11-2 and TRBJ2-7; 8 positions match TRBD1. The sequencing sample was made of PBMCs or a T cell subset sorted from them (not recorded which). This clonotype was sampled from an adult woman who had mild COVID-19 (a few samples of this study predate the infection). Cell type and time point are not known. CDR3 sequence (DNA): TGTGCCAGCACCCCGGACAGGGAAGTCTACGAGCAGTACTTC. It specifies CASTPDREVYEQYF.